Each of the 25 T cell receptor beta chains below was sequenced from the same sample in a study of T-cell reconstitution after alpha-beta-depleted transplantation in children. Unique molecular identifiers were incorporated during preparation of the TCRbeta library. TCRdb redid the calling of the PCR reads with MiXCR, one entry per CDR3 protein. This sample yields some 500,000 distinct CDR3 sequences, of which about 18% are seen a single time; 3% to 4% belongs to the top ten. The sample was PBMCs from the stem cell graft donor, taken from the stem cell graft. The receptors were gathered from a human donor who donated a stem cell graft to a child with acute lymphoblastic leukemia.

The CDR3 DNA is TGTGCCATCAGCGAGAGCGGGAGCCCTCACAATGAGCAGTTCTTC. Translation gives CAISESGSPHNEQFF. The chain couples TRBV10-3 to TRBJ2-1; 8 positions agree with TRBD2. Germline V CDR1 and CDR2: ENHRY, SYGVKD. The V segment lost 6 bases and the J segment 5 bases; nucleotides outside the gene matches: 9. This CDR3 spans 15 amino acids.

This clonotype was observed a few times. The chain links TRBV12-3 or TRBV12-4 to TRBJ2-3; 8 bases fit TRBD2. There are 17 residues in the CDR3. The V and J ends lost 3 bases and 6 bases, in that order; junction bases with no gene match: 14. The CDR3 DNA sequence: TGTGCCAGCAGTTTCACCACTGGAGCGGGAGTAGCGGATACGCAGTATTTT. Translated, it gives CASSFTTGAGVADTQYF.

This chain uses TRBV6-2 or TRBV6-3 with TRBJ2-3; D possibly corresponds to TRBD2 (6 bases). This CDR3 has 15 amino acids. CDR1 and CDR2 from the germline V gene are MNHEY and SVGEGT. The V and J ends lost 6 bases and 0 bases respectively, with 13 bases between them. In DNA form, the CDR3 reads TGTGCCAGCAGCCTTCCTGCGGGGAGCACAGATACGCAGTATTTT. Translating it yields CASSLPAGSTDTQYF.

The chain carries TRBV5-1 and TRBJ1-1, with 7 bases lining up with TRBD1. With V trimmed by 4 bases and J by 7 bases, 7 bases remained unmatched. The V gene's germline CDR1 is SGHRS and CDR2 YFSETQ. CDR3 size: 13 residues. As DNA, the CDR3 is TGCGCCAGCAGCCAACTGACAGGGCGTGAAGCTTTCTTT. This codes for CASSQLTGREAFF.

The rearrangement joins TRBV5-6 to TRBJ2-4, with D unresolved. Germline lookup yields CDR1 SGHDT and CDR2 YYEEEE. Trimming removed 1 base from V and 6 bases from J, with 23 bases in between. This CDR3 region has 18 residues. In DNA form, the CDR3 reads TGTGCCAGCAGCTTGAGGGTTGAAGGAAGTGGCGGTTTAAACATTCAGTACTTC. This sequence encodes CASSLRVEGSGGLNIQYF.

This chain uses TRBV5-1 with TRBJ1-1; TRBD1 agrees at 8 bases. The CDR3 has 15 residues. Germline CDR1 reads SGHRS; CDR2 reads YFSETQ. V gave up 2 bases and J gave up 7 bases; unmatched junction bases: 10. CDR3 residues: CASSFGGRGLGEAFF. The CDR3 DNA follows: TGCGCCAGCAGCTTCGGGGGCAGGGGGCTAGGTGAAGCTTTCTTT. Looking up the rest from reference TRBV5-1 and TRBJ1-1 gives the full variable domain: KAGVTQTPRYLIKTRGQQVTLSCSPISGHRSVSWYQQTPGQGLQFLFEYFSETQRNKGNFPGRFSGRQFSNSRSEMNVSTLELGDSALYLCASSFGGRGLGEAFFGQGTRLTVV.

This clonotype was recorded many times. The genes are TRBV27 and TRBJ2-7; 10 positions agree with TRBD1. The CDR3 sequence is 15 residues long. Germline loops: CDR1 MNHEY, CDR2 SMNVEV (reference sequence). Trimming cost V 4 bases and J 3 bases; bases outside gene matches: 6. CDR3 sequence: CASSSDRGGVYEQYF. DNA of the CDR3: TGTGCCAGCAGTTCGGACAGGGGGGGAGTCTACGAGCAGTACTTC.

The chain recombines TRBV12-3 or TRBV12-4 with TRBJ2-7, with D possibly TRBD1 on 6 matching bases. V gave up 6 bases and J gave up 2 bases, with 17 bases separating them. This CDR3 has 15 residues. The CDR3 is CASSGSGTIAYEQYF. The CDR3 DNA reads as TGTGCCAGCAGCGGTTCCGGGACAATCGCCTACGAGCAGTACTTC.

The rearrangement links TRBV4-1 to TRBJ1-6; 9 bases line up with TRBD1. The CDR3 sequence is 16 residues long. From germline, CDR1 is MGHRA and CDR2 YSYEKL. The J segment lost 7 bases and the V segment lost 4 bases, leaving 8 bases of the junction unmatched. The CDR3 is CASSRGGTGRNSPLHF. The CDR3 DNA is TGCGCCAGCAGCCGAGGAGGGACAGGGCGGAATTCACCCCTCCACTTT.

The chain joins TRBV5-1 to TRBJ1-2; D remains ambiguous. Germline V gives CDR1 SGHRS, CDR2 YFSETQ. Deletions cut 3 bases from V and 3 bases from J, with 6 bases between. This CDR3 spans 12 amino acids. As DNA, the CDR3 is TGCGCCAGCAGCTCCCGTGACTATGGCTACACCTTC. The encoded protein is CASSSRDYGYTF. The whole variable domain, remainder taken from reference TRBV5-1 and TRBJ1-2, is KAGVTQTPRYLIKTRGQQVTLSCSPISGHRSVSWYQQTPGQGLQFLFEYFSETQRNKGNFPGRFSGRQFSNSRSEMNVSTLELGDSALYLCASSSRDYGYTFGSGTRLTVV.

The V and J genes are TRBV20-1 and TRBJ1-1; 7 bases align to TRBD1. Germline V gene data show CDR1 as DFQATT and CDR2 as SNEGSKA (reference sequence). The CDR3 runs to 15 residues. The ends lost 3 bases at V and 6 bases at J; junction bases unmatched: 13. In nucleotides, the CDR3 is TGCAGTGCTAGGGACCTTAGGGGGCAGGAGGCTGAAGCTTTCTTT. It yields the protein CSARDLRGQEAEAFF.

This chain connects TRBV12-3 or TRBV12-4 to TRBJ2-5; maybe TRBD1 (6 bases). V gave up 3 bases and J gave up 5 bases, with 13 bases separating them. CDR3 length equals 14 residues. Here the CDR3 reads CASSFGQGMETQYF. The CDR3 DNA follows: TGTGCCAGCAGTTTCGGCCAGGGGATGGAGACCCAGTACTTC.

About this clonotype itself: A much larger clone is a single base away; this may be a read error. Here the CDR3 reads CANAEGAGVLFF. DNA of the CDR3: TGTGCCAACGCGGAGGGGGCCGGGGTGCTGTTTTTT. The V call is TRBV12-3 or TRBV12-4, the J call TRBJ2-2; TRBD1 is a possible D gene (7 bases). The CDR3 is made up of 12 amino acids.

There are many counts of this clonotype. The chain recombines TRBV7-9 with TRBJ2-7; TRBD1 matches at 9 bases. Germline assignment: CDR1 SEHNR and CDR2 FQNEAQ (reference sequence). The CDR3 has 14 amino acids. V dropped 3 bases and J dropped 2; count of bases not matched to a gene: 2. The CDR3 DNA follows: TGTGCCAGCAGCTTCGGGACAGGGCCCTACGAGCAGTACTTC. It yields the protein CASSFGTGPYEQYF.

The V call is TRBV5-1, the J call TRBJ2-7, with D perhaps matching TRBD1 (5 bases). The V gene's germline CDR1 is SGHRS and CDR2 YFSETQ. The CDR3 is 13 amino acids. Trimming shortened V by 0 bases and J by 5 bases, and 9 bases separated the two germline ends. The CDR3 here is CASSLVRGHEQYF. The CDR3 DNA reads as TGCGCCAGCAGCTTGGTAAGGGGCCACGAGCAGTACTTC. The whole variable domain, remainder taken from reference TRBV5-1 and TRBJ2-7, is KAGVTQTPRYLIKTRGQQVTLSCSPISGHRSVSWYQQTPGQGLQFLFEYFSETQRNKGNFPGRFSGRQFSNSRSEMNVSTLELGDSALYLCASSLVRGHEQYFGPGTRLTVT.

The CDR3 protein is CANKRADEQYF. Here the CDR3 DNA reads TGTGCCAACAAAAGGGCGGACGAGCAGTACTTC. The gene calls are TRBV10-3 and TRBJ2-7; D is unresolved. Germline lookup yields CDR1 ENHRY and CDR2 SYGVKD. V dropped 10 bases and J dropped 5 bases, with 12 bases sitting between them. The CDR3 sequence is 11 residues long.

The J gene is TRBJ2-1, the V gene TRBV2, with 12 bases identical to TRBD2. Trimming cost V 4 bases and J 3 bases; bases outside gene matches: 7. This CDR3 spans 17 amino acids. Germline CDR1 SNHLY, CDR2 FYNNEI. CDR3 in DNA: TGTGCCAGCAGTGGCCGACTAGCGGGAGAGAACTACAATGAGCAGTTCTTC. It is translated as CASSGRLAGENYNEQFF.

In this sample, this clonotype turned up a few times. J is TRBJ2-2 and V is TRBV5-5, with TRBD2 identical over 8 bases. The trim removed 6 bases at V and 7 bases at J, leaving 14 bases unmatched. The CDR3 is 16 amino acids. Germline assignment: CDR1 SGHKS and CDR2 YYEKEE (reference sequence). CDR3 DNA sequence: TGTGCCAGCAACCCGACCGGGACTAGGAGGCTCGGGGAGCTGTTTTTT. It is translated as CASNPTGTRRLGELFF.

There are a few counts of this clonotype. The gene calls are TRBV18 and TRBJ1-1; the D is unclear. Germline CDR1 and CDR2: KGHSH and LQKENI. V lost 6 bases to trimming and J lost 0 bases, with 17 bases between them. The CDR3 loop spans 16 amino acids. The CDR3 sequence: CASSPSTGRMNTEAFF. The CDR3 region has the DNA TGTGCCAGCTCCCCCTCGACGGGTCGCATGAACACTGAAGCTTTCTTT.

This clonotype was seen a handful of times. V and J are TRBV5-6 and TRBJ2-1; D possibly matches TRBD1 or TRBD2 (5 bases each). Looked up from germline, CDR1 is SGHDT and CDR2 is YYEEEE. Between the trimmed V and J ends, which lost 4 bases and 4 bases, there was a span of 15 bases. CDR3 length: 15 amino acids. DNA for the CDR3: TGTGCCAGCAGCGGGGACCGGGATCCGTACAATGAGCAGTTCTTC. Amino acids: CASSGDRDPYNEQFF.

This chain connects TRBV10-3 to TRBJ2-2; 8 nucleotides match TRBD2. CDR1 and CDR2 from the germline V gene are ENHRY and SYGVKD. The CDR3 is 19 amino acids. V was clipped by 2 bases and J by 6 bases; unmatched bases: 17. CDR3 coding DNA: TGTGCCATCAGTGAGCCCCCGGGTCGTAGCGGGATAGGCCCCGGGGAGCTGTTTTTT. This translates into CAISEPPGRSGIGPGELFF.

This clonotype was counted a few times. As DNA, the CDR3 is TGCGCCAGCAGCTTGGCTCCATTGCCAGGTGGGTTCTCCTACGAGCAGTACTTC. It codes for CASSLAPLPGGFSYEQYF. V usage is TRBV5-1 and J usage is TRBJ2-7, with D unresolved. The V gene lost 0 bases and the J gene lost 0 bases, with 19 bases spanning the gap. The CDR3 covers 18 residues. Germline lookup yields CDR1 SGHRS and CDR2 YFSETQ.

In its sample, this clonotype was seen a few times. The J gene is TRBJ1-5, the V gene TRBV11-1; perhaps TRBD1 as D (5 bases). This CDR3 is built from 19 residues. With 1 base removed from V and 5 bases from J, the gap between germline ends came to 24 bases. CDR1 and CDR2 from the germline V gene are SGHAT and FQDESV (reference sequence). CDR3 protein: CASSLVRDPGKGADQPQHF. The DNA for the CDR3 is TGTGCCAGCAGCTTAGTTCGTGACCCAGGGAAGGGCGCCGATCAGCCCCAGCATTTT.

The chain uses TRBV27 and TRBJ2-5, with a weak D call TRBD2 (5 bases). Germline lookup yields CDR1 MNHEY and CDR2 SMNVEV (reference sequence). V shed 6 bases and J shed 1 base, with 15 bases lying between them. The CDR3 sequence is 15 residues long. CDR3 sequence reads: CASSALPGSQETQYF. The CDR3 DNA reads as TGTGCCAGCAGCGCATTACCGGGATCCCAAGAGACCCAGTACTTC.

The rearrangement joins TRBV25-1 to TRBJ1-1; 8 nucleotides line up with TRBD1. CDR3 size: 17 residues. V shed 2 bases, J shed 4 bases, and the junction held 12 bases outside the gene matches. The germline V gene encodes CDR1 MGHDK and CDR2 SYGVNS. The CDR3 here is CASSEGQGGMWGTEAFF. CDR3 coding DNA: TGTGCCAGCAGTGAAGGACAGGGTGGGATGTGGGGCACTGAAGCTTTCTTT.